This T cell receptor (beta chain) was obtained from a study of CD8 T cells in ankylosing spondylitis. Study-wide results and caveats: Ankylosing spondylitis blood appeared to be characterized by a TCR beta motif of under ten highly homologous variants.

Only a few counts were recorded for this clonotype. Its target is not known. CDR3 length: 13 residues. Germline lookup yields CDR1 SGHTA and CDR2 FQGNSA. Trimming took off 5 bases at V and 6 bases at J, with 10 bases between the two ends. TCRdb reprocessed the 5' RACE reads with MiXCR, giving one entry per CDR3 protein. The sample has under 850,000 distinct CDR3 sequences; 15% to 20% are singletons. This TCR was recovered from a male donor with ankylosing spondylitis. The rearrangement joins TRBV7-2 to TRBJ2-2; D remains ambiguous. The sample consisted of blood, either unsorted or a sorted T cell fraction (not recorded which). CDR3 loop: CASSAIEAGELFF. In DNA, the CDR3 is TGTGCCAGCAGCGCAATTGAGGCCGGGGAGCTGTTTTTT.